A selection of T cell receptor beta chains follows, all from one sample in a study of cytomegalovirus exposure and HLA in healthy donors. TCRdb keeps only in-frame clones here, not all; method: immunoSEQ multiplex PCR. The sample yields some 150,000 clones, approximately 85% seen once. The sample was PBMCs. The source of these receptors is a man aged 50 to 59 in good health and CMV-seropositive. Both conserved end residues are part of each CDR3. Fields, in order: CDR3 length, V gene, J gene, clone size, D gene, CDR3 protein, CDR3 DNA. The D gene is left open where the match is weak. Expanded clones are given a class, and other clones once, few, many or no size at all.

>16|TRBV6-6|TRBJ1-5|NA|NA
CASSYAGATGNQPQHF
TGTGCCAGCAGTTACGCGGGGGCGACGGGCAATCAGCCCCAGCATTTT
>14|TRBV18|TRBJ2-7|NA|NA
CASSPGAPSYEQYF
TGTGCCAGCTCACCAGGGGCGCCTTCCTACGAGCAGTACTTC
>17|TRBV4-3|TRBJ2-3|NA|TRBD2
CASSQDWRGGSTDTQYF
TGCGCCAGCAGCCAAGATTGGCGGGGGGGTAGCACAGATACGCAGTATTTT
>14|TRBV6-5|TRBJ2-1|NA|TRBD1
CASSPLDRVNEQFF
TGTGCCAGCAGCCCTCTAGACAGGGTCAATGAGCAGTTCTTC
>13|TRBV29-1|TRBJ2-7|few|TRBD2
CSVSASGSYEQYF
TGCAGCGTTTCGGCTAGCGGGAGTTACGAGCAGTACTTC
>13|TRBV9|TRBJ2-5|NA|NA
CASNRDFQETQYF
TGTGCCAGCAACCGGGATTTTCAAGAGACCCAGTACTTC
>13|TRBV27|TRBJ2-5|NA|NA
CASSYRGGETQYF
TGTGCCAGCAGCTACAGGGGGGGTGAGACCCAGTACTTC
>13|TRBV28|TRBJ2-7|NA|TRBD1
CASSPGGGYEQYF
TGTGCCAGCAGCCCAGGGGGCGGGTACGAGCAGTACTTC
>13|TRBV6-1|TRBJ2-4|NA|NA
CASSAARPGIQYF
TGTGCCAGCAGTGCCGCCCGGCCAGGCATTCAGTACTTC
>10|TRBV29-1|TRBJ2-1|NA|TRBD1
CSGGGTEQFF
TGCAGCGGAGGGGGCACTGAGCAGTTCTTC
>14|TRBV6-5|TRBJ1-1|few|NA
CASRVGLRGTEAFF
TGTGCCAGCAGAGTCGGATTGCGAGGGACTGAAGCTTTCTTT
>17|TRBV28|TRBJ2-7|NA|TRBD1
CASSYPSGTESSYEQYF
TGTGCCAGCAGTTACCCCTCCGGGACAGAAAGCTCCTACGAGCAGTACTTC
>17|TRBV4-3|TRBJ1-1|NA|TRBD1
CASSLRKAGTANTEAFF
TGCGCCAGCAGCCTAAGAAAAGCCGGGACAGCTAACACTGAAGCTTTCTTT
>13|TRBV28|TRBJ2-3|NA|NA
CASGETRTDTQYF
TGTGCCAGTGGAGAGACTAGGACAGATACGCAGTATTTT
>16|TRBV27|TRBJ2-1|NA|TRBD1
CASSVFRDRGPNEQFF
TGTGCCAGCAGTGTATTCCGGGACAGGGGGCCCAATGAGCAGTTCTTC
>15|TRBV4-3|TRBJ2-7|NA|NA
CASSQDRGGAYEQYF
TGCGCCAGCAGCCAAGATCGCGGCGGAGCCTACGAGCAGTACTTC
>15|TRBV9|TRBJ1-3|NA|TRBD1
CASSQTGTDKNTIYF
TGTGCCAGCAGCCAAACCGGGACAGACAAAAACACCATATATTTT
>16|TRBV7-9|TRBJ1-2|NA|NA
CASSSKGWGDPYGYTF
TGTGCCAGCAGCTCAAAGGGTTGGGGCGATCCCTATGGCTACACCTTC
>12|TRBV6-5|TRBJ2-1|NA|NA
CASSRDNNEQFF
TGTGCCAGCAGCCGGGACAACAATGAGCAGTTCTTC
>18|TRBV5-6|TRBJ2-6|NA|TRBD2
CASSLVSGRAAGANVLTF
TGTGCCAGCAGCTTGGTCTCCGGGAGGGCGGCTGGGGCCAACGTCCTGACTTTC
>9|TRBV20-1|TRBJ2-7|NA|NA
CSAMSEQYF
TGCAGTGCTATGAGCGAGCAGTACTTC
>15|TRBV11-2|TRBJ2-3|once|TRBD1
CASSQDRVGTDTQYF
TGTGCCAGCAGCCAAGACAGGGTCGGTACAGATACGCAGTATTTT
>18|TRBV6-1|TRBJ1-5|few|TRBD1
CASSEVKQGLLFNQPQHF
TGTGCCAGCAGTGAAGTAAAACAGGGGCTCCTTTTCAATCAGCCCCAGCATTTT
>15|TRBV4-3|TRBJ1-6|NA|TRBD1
CASSQSGTGVSPLHF
TGCGCCAGCAGCCAGTCCGGGACAGGGGTCTCACCCCTCCACTTT
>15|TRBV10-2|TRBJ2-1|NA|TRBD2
CASRMTSGGGNEQFF
TGCGCCAGCAGGATGACTAGCGGGGGGGGGAATGAGCAGTTCTTC
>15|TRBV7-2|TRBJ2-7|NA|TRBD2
CASSLALTSAYEQYF
TGTGCCAGCAGCTTAGCGCTGACTAGCGCGTACGAGCAGTACTTC
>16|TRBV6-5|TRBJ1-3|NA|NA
CASSYLGDYSGNTIYF
TGTGCCAGCAGTTACCTTGGGGACTACTCTGGAAACACCATATATTTT
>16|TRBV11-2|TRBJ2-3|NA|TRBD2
CASSFLLAGGTDTQYF
TGTGCCAGCAGCTTCCTACTAGCGGGGGGCACAGATACGCAGTATTTT
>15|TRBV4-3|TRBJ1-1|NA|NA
CASSQDSGAYTEAFF
TGCGCCAGCAGCCAAGACTCAGGGGCGTATACTGAAGCTTTCTTT
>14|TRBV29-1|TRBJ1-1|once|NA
CSVVLDGGGTEAFF
TGCAGCGTTGTATTGGACGGTGGGGGGACTGAAGCTTTCTTT
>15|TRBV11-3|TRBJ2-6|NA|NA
CASSEQGAGANVLTF
TGTGCCAGCAGCGAACAGGGAGCTGGGGCCAACGTCCTGACTTTC
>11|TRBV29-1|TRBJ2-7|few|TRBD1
CSARQGDEQYF
TGCAGCGCACGACAGGGGGACGAGCAGTACTTC
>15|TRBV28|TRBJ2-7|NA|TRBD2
CASSRSGVASYEQYF
TGTGCCAGCAGTCGCAGCGGGGTAGCATCCTACGAGCAGTACTTC
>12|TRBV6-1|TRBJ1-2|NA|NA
CASRETGYGYTF
TGTGCCAGCAGGGAGACAGGCTATGGCTACACCTTC
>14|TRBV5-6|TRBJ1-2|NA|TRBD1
CASSLAQGAGGYTF
TGTGCCAGCAGCTTGGCCCAGGGGGCCGGTGGCTACACCTTC
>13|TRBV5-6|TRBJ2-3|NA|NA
CASSFTSPDTQYF
TGTGCCAGCAGCTTTACTTCCCCAGATACGCAGTATTTT
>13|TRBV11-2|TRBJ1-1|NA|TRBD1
CASSSGTGPEAFF
TGTGCCAGCAGCTCAGGGACAGGGCCTGAAGCTTTCTTT
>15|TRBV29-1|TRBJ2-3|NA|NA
CSVQRGQGTSDTQYF
TGCAGCGTCCAAAGGGGTCAAGGAACCTCCGATACGCAGTATTTT
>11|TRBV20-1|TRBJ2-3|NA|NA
CSATGADTQYF
TGCAGTGCCACGGGGGCAGATACGCAGTATTTT
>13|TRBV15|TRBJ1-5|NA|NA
CATSRDGSQPQHF
TGTGCCACCAGCAGAGATGGGAGTCAGCCCCAGCATTTT
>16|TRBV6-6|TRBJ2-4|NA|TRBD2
CASRRTSGSSKNIQYF
TGTGCCAGCAGGAGGACTAGCGGGAGTTCCAAAAACATTCAGTACTTC